This is a list of T cell receptor beta chains from one sample in a study of PD-1 blockade in classical Hodgkin lymphoma. The assay was immunoSEQ multiplex PCR, and TCRdb's table has in-frame clones only and misses some. The sample has some 84,000 clones, approximately 91% seen once. This specimen was peripheral blood mononuclear cells (PBMCs), taken at baseline. The receptors stem from a human donor with classical Hodgkin lymphoma. CDR3s include the opening cysteine and the closing phenylalanine or tryptophan. The order of the fields is V gene, D gene, CDR3 protein. A D gene is named only where the DNA matches it firmly.

V: TRBV5-1; D: -; CDR3: CATRTNEETQYF
V: TRBV4-2; D: -; CDR3: CASSQDAGKTYEQYF
V: TRBV7-2; D: -; CDR3: CASSSMGYTEAFF
V: TRBV11-2; D: -; CDR3: CASSLGFVEGTEAFF
V: TRBV19; D: TRBD2; CDR3: CASSIGWTSGEQYF
V: TRBV28; D: -; CDR3: CASSPQTEKLFF
V: TRBV6-1; D: TRBD2; CDR3: CASKGLAGVNGELFF
V: TRBV7-6; D: -; CDR3: CASSLGTGRGNTEAFF
V: TRBV18; D: TRBD1; CDR3: CASSLEGDRYTNYGYTF
V: TRBV5-6; D: TRBD2; CDR3: CASSLVVASGRSSYNEQFF
V: TRBV30; D: -; CDR3: CAWSREDNYGYTF
V: TRBV28; D: -; CDR3: CASSYRAGSNQPQHF
V: TRBV7-9; D: -; CDR3: CASSLDGRPSGANVLTF
V: TRBV4-1; D: -; CDR3: CASSQDRTAYGYTF
V: TRBV5-1; D: -; CDR3: CASSPEGGAGQFF
V: TRBV5-1; D: -; CDR3: CASSLLSGAGELFF
V: TRBV19; D: TRBD2; CDR3: CASNLAGVRGEQFF
V: TRBV7-9; D: -; CDR3: CASSLGEDQPQHF
V: TRBV5-1; D: -; CDR3: CASSFPPQGDYDRRQYF
V: TRBV7-2; D: -; CDR3: CASSHGYEQYF
V: TRBV5-4; D: -; CDR3: CASRLEEEYYTF
V: TRBV7-9; D: -; CDR3: CASSAGQYQPQHF
V: TRBV6-6; D: TRBD2; CDR3: CASSYSRTSGDYEQYF